This entry is about one TCR beta chain. These data originate in a study of T cell responses to AZD1222 COVID-19 vaccine. J gave up 8 bases and V 3 bases, and 9 bases lay outside the gene matches. Germline V lookup: CDR1 SGDLS, CDR2 YYNGEE. CDR3 length: 15 residues. Repertoires were generated with immunoSEQ multiplex PCR, while TCRdb's copy carries only in-frame clones and drops some. The repertoire holds more than 150,000 clones, with 92% as singletons. This TCR derives from an adult in good health. The rearrangement joins TRBV9 to TRBJ2-1; TRBD1 matches at 9 bases. The material sequenced was peripheral blood, taken on day 0 of AZD1222 vaccination. The CDR3 nucleotides read TGTGCCAGCAGCGCCGAGGGGACAGGGAATGATGAGCAGTTCTTC. This translates into CASSAEGTGNDEQFF.